The 29 T cell receptor beta chains below come from one sample, sequenced in a study of cytomegalovirus exposure and HLA in healthy donors. It was with 60 Vbeta and 13 Jbeta primers that the PCR ran. Produced via immunoSEQ multiplex PCR; TCRdb's table is partial and in-frame only. The record lists 65,000 to 80,000 clones, of which the ten most abundant hold 7.5% to 8%. Sequenced material: PBMCs. The source is a female donor in good health and CMV-seropositive.

By frequency, this clone is medium-sized. The chain uses TRBV5-4 and TRBJ1-1; the match to TRBD1 covers 7 bases. CDR3 length equals 13 residues. The trim removed 4 bases at V and 5 bases at J, leaving 5 bases unmatched. The germline V gene has CDR1 SGHNT and CDR2 YYREEE (reference sequence). The CDR3 spells CASSLTGKTEAFF. The DNA of the CDR3 is TGTGCCAGCAGCCTGACAGGGAAAACTGAAGCTTTCTTT.

V and J are TRBV28 and TRBJ1-5; tentatively, D is TRBD1 (5 bases). Trimming took 4 bases from V and 11 from J, leaving 12 bases between them. CDR1 and CDR2 from the germline V gene are MDHEN and SYDVKM. The CDR3 contains 12 residues. The CDR3 region has the DNA TGTGCCAGCAGTTCCTTTGGAGGGGCCCAGCATTTT. Translated: CASSSFGGAQHF.

The gene calls are TRBV28 and TRBJ2-2; 9 bases align to TRBD2. Germline lookup yields CDR1 MDHEN and CDR2 SYDVKM. Trimming at V came to 2 bases and at J to 5 bases, leaving 3 bases not matched to a gene. This CDR3 has 15 amino acids. In DNA form, the CDR3 reads TGTGCCAGCAGTTTAAGGGCGGGAGGGACCGGGGAGCTGTTTTTT. Amino acids: CASSLRAGGTGELFF. Full variable domain (rest looked up from reference TRBV28 and TRBJ2-2): DVKVTQSSRYLVKRTGEKVFLECVQDMDHENMFWYRQDPGLGLRLIYFSYDVKMKEKGDIPEGYSVSREKKERFSLILESASTNQTSMYLCASSLRAGGTGELFFGEGSRLTVL.

This rearrangement joins TRBV19 to TRBJ2-3; the D gene is possibly TRBD1 (6 bases). V was trimmed by 1 base and J by 0 bases, leaving 17 bases between them. This CDR3 spans 18 amino acids. The germline CDR1 and CDR2 sequences are LNHDA and SQIVND (reference sequence). The CDR3 nucleotides are TGTGCCAGTAGTATAGTGTTGAGGGGGTTAACTAGCACAGATACGCAGTATTTT. Amino acids: CASSIVLRGLTSTDTQYF. Using reference TRBV19 and TRBJ2-3 for the parts outside the CDR3, the full variable domain is DGGITQSPKYLFRKEGQNVTLSCEQNLNHDAMYWYRQDPGQGLRLIYYSQIVNDFQKGDIAEGYSVSREKKESFPLTVTSAQKNPTAFYLCASSIVLRGLTSTDTQYFGPGTRLTVL.

This sequence joins TRBV28 and TRBJ1-2, with TRBD1 matching over 9 bases. The V gene end was trimmed by 6 bases and the J gene end by 3 bases; junction bases not matched to a gene: 11. CDR3 length: 16 amino acids. The germline gives CDR1 MDHEN, CDR2 SYDVKM. CDR3 protein: CASSSRRTGDYYGYTF. CDR3 sequence (DNA): TGTGCCAGCAGCTCGAGGCGGACAGGGGACTACTATGGCTACACCTTC.

The chain combines TRBV2 with TRBJ1-1; TRBD1 matches 7 bases. CDR3 length: 13 amino acids. Looked up from germline, CDR1 is SNHLY and CDR2 is FYNNEI. Trimming took 8 bases from V and 0 from J; bases not matched to a gene: 3. CDR3 DNA sequence: TGTGCCAGCCGGGACAGCATGAACACTGAAGCTTTCTTT. It specifies CASRDSMNTEAFF.

As to this clone: One junction end disagrees with the germline gene, perhaps due to a read error. The chain combines TRBV7-2 with TRBJ1-5; maybe TRBD1 (6 bases). The CDR3 totals 13 residues. Per germline, CDR1 SGHTA and CDR2 FQGNSA. In DNA form, the CDR3 reads TGTGCCAGCAGTTCGGGACAAAATCGGCCCCAGCATTTT. As protein: CASSSGQNRPQHF.

The chain recombines TRBV19 with TRBJ2-7; the D gene is possibly TRBD1 (5 bases). Between the trimmed V and J ends, which lost 5 bases and 2 bases, there was a span of 16 bases. From germline, CDR1 is LNHDA and CDR2 SQIVND (reference sequence). The CDR3 is 15 residues long. The CDR3 spells CASSPLLGPTYEQYF. In DNA form, the CDR3 reads TGTGCCAGTAGTCCACTACTGGGGCCTACCTACGAGCAGTACTTC.

The J gene is TRBJ2-1, the V gene TRBV6-6; 10 nucleotides align to TRBD2. Germline CDR1 and CDR2: MNHNY and SVGAGI (reference sequence). V shed 6 bases and J 9 bases; nucleotides not matched to a gene: 14. This CDR3 contains 16 residues. In DNA form, the CDR3 reads TGTGCCAGCAGGAACGGGGCTAGCGGGGGTCCTGGTGAGCAGTTCTTC. It specifies CASRNGASGGPGEQFF.

The chain combines TRBV2 with TRBJ1-2; D is perhaps TRBD1 (6 bases). CDR1 is SNHLY and CDR2 is FYNNEI in the germline V gene. This CDR3 comprises 12 residues. The V and J ends lost 4 bases and 6 bases respectively, with 9 bases between them. In DNA form, the CDR3 reads TGTGCCAGCAGTGTACAGGGTGATGGCTACACCTTC. Its translation: CASSVQGDGYTF.

The chain is built from TRBV6-5 and TRBJ2-1; D might be TRBD1 (6 bases). CDR1 is MNHEY and CDR2 is SVGAGI in the germline V gene. This CDR3 comprises 14 residues. Trimming removed 6 bases at V and 10 bases at J, with 19 bases between. The CDR3 loop is CASRITGTRREQFF. The CDR3 DNA sequence: TGTGCCAGCAGAATCACAGGGACCCGCCGGGAGCAGTTCTTC.

The chain joins TRBV4-3 to TRBJ1-5; a weak D match, TRBD1 (6 bases). Germline CDR1 LGHNA, CDR2 YSLEER. Trimming cost V 1 base and J 7 bases, with 17 bases left between them. The CDR3 spans 16 residues. CDR3 in amino acids: CASSQVAGGLLQPQHF. The CDR3 region has the DNA TGCGCCAGCAGCCAAGTGGCGGGGGGGCTTTTACAGCCCCAGCATTTT.

This chain links TRBV18 with TRBJ2-7; D perhaps matches TRBD1 (7 bases). CDR1 and CDR2 from the germline V gene are KGHSH and LQKENI. Trimming shortened V by 3 bases and J by 2 bases, and 14 bases separated the two germline ends. The CDR3 totals 15 residues. CDR3 in DNA: TGTGCCAGCTCACCTCGCGGGACAGCACCCTACGAGCAGTACTTC. The encoded protein is CASSPRGTAPYEQYF.

The J gene is TRBJ2-5, the V gene TRBV15, with D perhaps TRBD1 (6 bases). This CDR3 is built from 15 residues. Germline CDR1 is LNHNV and CDR2 is YYDKDF (reference sequence). Trimming removed 5 bases at V and 5 bases at J, with 18 bases between. The CDR3 nucleotides read TGTGCCACCAGCGCCCCAATGGGGGCTAGCGAGACCCAGTACTTC. Translation gives CATSAPMGASETQYF.

The chain couples TRBV5-6 to TRBJ2-2; D might be TRBD2 (7 bases). The CDR3 has 16 residues. Looked up from germline, CDR1 is SGHDT and CDR2 is YYEEEE. Between the trimmed V and J ends, which lost 3 bases and 7 bases, there was a span of 19 bases. The CDR3 here is CASSSERRGHNGELFF. The DNA for the CDR3 is TGTGCCAGCAGCTCGGAGAGGCGGGGGCACAACGGGGAGCTGTTTTTT.

V and J are TRBV28 and TRBJ1-2; TRBD1 matches 9 bases. Germline trimming cut 4 bases from V and 4 bases from J; bases unmatched to any gene: 7. Germline assignment: CDR1 MDHEN and CDR2 SYDVKM. The CDR3 contains 15 residues. CDR3 sequence: CASSSGSTGGYGYTF. DNA for the CDR3: TGTGCCAGCAGTTCCGGATCGACAGGGGGCTATGGCTACACCTTC.

CDR3 DNA: TGTGCCAGCAGCCAGGGACCCGGGACAGACGCCTACGAGCAGTACTTC. It yields the protein CASSQGPGTDAYEQYF. The chain uses TRBV14 and TRBJ2-7, with 7 bases aligning to TRBD1. Germline V gene data show CDR1 as SGHDN and CDR2 as FVKESK. The ends lost 3 bases at V and 2 bases at J; junction bases unmatched: 10. The CDR3 sequence is 16 residues long.

The rearrangement links TRBV5-8 to TRBJ2-3, with TRBD1 identical over 9 bases. The CDR3 extends over 15 amino acids. The germline gives CDR1 SGHTS, CDR2 YDEGEE. J lost 6 bases, V lost 1 base, and 6 bases had no gene match. CDR3: CASSLRDRGLDTQYF. For the CDR3, the DNA is TGTGCCAGCAGCTTGCGAGACAGGGGGTTGGATACGCAGTATTTT.

The chain links TRBV19 to TRBJ1-5; D is unclear. Germline V gives CDR1 LNHDA, CDR2 SQIVND (reference sequence). The CDR3 loop spans 15 amino acids. V lost 4 bases to trimming and J lost 0 bases, with 10 bases between them. The CDR3 spells CASSRKTVSNQPQHF. CDR3 nucleotides: TGTGCCAGTAGTAGAAAAACGGTTAGCAATCAGCCCCAGCATTTT.

By frequency, this clone is medium-sized (0.01 to 0.1%). Other DNA sequences of this sample code for an identical CDR3. The genes are TRBV19 and TRBJ2-7; 7 nucleotides match TRBD1. V lost 5 bases and J lost 5; bases outside the gene matches: 12. Germline V lookup: CDR1 LNHDA, CDR2 SQIVND (reference sequence). The CDR3 has 15 amino acids. The CDR3 DNA sequence: TGTGCCAGTAGTGTCAGACAGGGCGGCTCTAACGAGCAGTACTTC. Translating gives CASSVRQGGSNEQYF.

The chain is built from TRBV11-2 and TRBJ2-7, with TRBD2 matching 15 bases. The CDR3 covers 16 residues. Germline V CDR1 and CDR2: SGHAT, FQNNGV. The J segment lost 5 bases and the V segment lost 5 bases, leaving 7 bases of the junction unmatched. The CDR3 sequence: CASSTRTSGRVNEQYF. CDR3 DNA sequence: TGTGCCAGCAGCACTCGGACTAGCGGGAGGGTAAACGAGCAGTACTTC.

V is TRBV7-2 and J is TRBJ1-2, with D maybe TRBD1 (6 bases). The CDR3 runs to 15 residues. Germline V lookup: CDR1 SGHTA, CDR2 FQGNSA. V was clipped by 1 base and J by 8 bases, with 17 bases between them. CDR3 loop: CASSLDGVRGSGYTF. The CDR3 DNA reads as TGTGCCAGCAGCTTAGACGGCGTTAGGGGGAGCGGCTACACCTTC.

This chain joins TRBV7-8 and TRBJ1-1; D is possibly TRBD1 (5 bases). With 1 base removed from V and 5 bases from J, the gap between germline ends came to 11 bases. Germline-derived CDR1 and CDR2 are SGHVS and FQNEAQ. The CDR3 consists of 14 residues. The DNA for the CDR3 is TGTGCCAGCAGCTTAGTGCAGGGTGGGACTGAAGCTTTCTTT. Translation gives CASSLVQGGTEAFF.

This sequence joins TRBV19 and TRBJ1-1; 8 nucleotides agree with TRBD1. This CDR3 contains 15 residues. CDR1 LNHDA and CDR2 SQIVND come from the germline V gene (reference sequence). J was trimmed by 1 base and V by 5 bases; bases with no gene match: 6. The CDR3 is CASSGPGTGNTEAFF. The CDR3 DNA is TGTGCCAGTAGTGGGCCCGGGACAGGGAACACTGAAGCTTTCTTT. The full variable domain, with the rest looked up from reference TRBV19 and TRBJ1-1, is DGGITQSPKYLFRKEGQNVTLSCEQNLNHDAMYWYRQDPGQGLRLIYYSQIVNDFQKGDIAEGYSVSREKKESFPLTVTSAQKNPTAFYLCASSGPGTGNTEAFFGQGTRLTVV.

The rearrangement links TRBV30 to TRBJ1-2; D ambiguous. With 4 bases removed from V and 5 bases from J, the gap between germline ends came to 11 bases. Looked up from germline, CDR1 is GTSNPN and CDR2 is SVGIG (reference sequence). This CDR3 spans 12 amino acids. CDR3 coding DNA: TGTGCCTGGACCCAAAACAGTTATGGCTACACCTTC. Amino acids: CAWTQNSYGYTF.

J is TRBJ2-1 and V is TRBV30; D may be TRBD1 (6 bases). V lost 2 bases, J lost 7 bases, and 12 bases lay in between. Germline V CDR1 and CDR2: GTSNPN, SVGIG (reference sequence). The CDR3 has 13 amino acids. The CDR3 spells CAWSPMTGNEQFF. CDR3 nucleotide sequence: TGTGCCTGGAGTCCAATGACAGGAAATGAGCAGTTCTTC.

J is TRBJ2-5 and V is TRBV18; TRBD1 matches 7 bases. The J call may be faulty, since TRBJ2-7 better matches the DNA end. CDR3 size: 13 residues. Germline values: CDR1 KGHSH, CDR2 LQKENI. CDR3 coding DNA: TGTGCCAGCTCACCCCAGGGGGTGTACGAGCAGTACTTC. It translates to CASSPQGVYEQYF.

The chain is built from TRBV5-1 and TRBJ1-2; D is uncertain. Germline lookup yields CDR1 SGHRS and CDR2 YFSETQ. The CDR3 consists of 12 residues. V was clipped by 4 bases and J by 8 bases, with 12 bases between them. CDR3 sequence reads: CASSVDKKGYTF. The CDR3 DNA is TGCGCCAGCAGCGTCGACAAGAAGGGCTACACCTTC.

The chain combines TRBV11-3 with TRBJ2-7, with 8 bases fitting TRBD2. Looked up from germline, CDR1 is SGHNT and CDR2 is YENEEA. This CDR3 is 13 amino acids long. V was clipped by 5 bases and J by 3 bases; unmatched bases: 3. The CDR3 sequence is CASSPSGSYEQYF. The CDR3 DNA reads as TGTGCCAGCAGCCCCAGCGGGAGCTACGAGCAGTACTTC.